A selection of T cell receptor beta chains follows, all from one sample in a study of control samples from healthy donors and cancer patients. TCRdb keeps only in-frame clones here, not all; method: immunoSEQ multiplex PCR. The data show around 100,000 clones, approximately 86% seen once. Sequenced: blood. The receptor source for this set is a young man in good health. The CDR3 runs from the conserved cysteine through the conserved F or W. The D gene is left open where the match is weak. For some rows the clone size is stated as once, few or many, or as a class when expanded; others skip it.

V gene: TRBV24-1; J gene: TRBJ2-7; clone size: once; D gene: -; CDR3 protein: CATSDFKSGGKQYF; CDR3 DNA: TGTGCCACCAGTGATTTTAAATCTGGGGGAAAGCAGTACTTC
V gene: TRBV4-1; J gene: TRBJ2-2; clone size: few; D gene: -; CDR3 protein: CASSEVNTGELFF; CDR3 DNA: TGCGCCAGCAGCGAAGTGAACACCGGGGAGCTGTTTTTT
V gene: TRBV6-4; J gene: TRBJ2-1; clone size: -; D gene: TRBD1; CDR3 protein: CASSDSTGTGGLNEQFF; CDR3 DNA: TGTGCCAGCAGTGACTCGACCGGGACAGGGGGCTTAAATGAGCAGTTCTTC
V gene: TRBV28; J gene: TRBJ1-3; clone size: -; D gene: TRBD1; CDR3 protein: CASSFSFIKDRGFENTIYF; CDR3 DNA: TGTGCCAGCAGTTTTTCCTTTATCAAGGACAGGGGATTTGAAAACACCATATATTTT
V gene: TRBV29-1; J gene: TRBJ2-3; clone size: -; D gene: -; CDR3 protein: CSVGLGGASDTQYF; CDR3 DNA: TGCAGCGTTGGTCTTGGGGGTGCGTCAGATACGCAGTATTTT
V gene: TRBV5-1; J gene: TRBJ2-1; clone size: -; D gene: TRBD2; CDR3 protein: CASSLEGLAGYEQFF; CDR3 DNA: TGCGCCAGCAGCTTGGAGGGACTAGCGGGATATGAGCAGTTCTTC
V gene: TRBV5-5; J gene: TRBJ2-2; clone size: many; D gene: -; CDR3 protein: CASRLQGNTGELFF; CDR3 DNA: TGTGCCAGCAGACTACAGGGAAACACCGGGGAGCTGTTTTTT
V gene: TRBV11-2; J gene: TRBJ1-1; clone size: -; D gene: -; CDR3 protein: CASSLVYYTEAFF; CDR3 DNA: TGTGCCAGCAGCTTAGTCTACTACACTGAAGCTTTCTTT
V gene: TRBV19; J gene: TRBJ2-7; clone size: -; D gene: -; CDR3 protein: CASSMRRARAEQYF; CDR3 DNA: TGTGCCAGTAGTATGAGGAGGGCCAGAGCCGAGCAGTACTTC
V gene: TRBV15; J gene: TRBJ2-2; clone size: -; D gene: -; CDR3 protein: CATSRDLGTGELFF; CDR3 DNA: TGTGCCACCAGCAGAGATTTAGGCACCGGGGAGCTGTTTTTT
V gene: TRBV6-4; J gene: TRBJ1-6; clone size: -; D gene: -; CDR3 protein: CASSDRANNSPLHF; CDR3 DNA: TGTGCCAGCAGTGACAGGGCCAATAATTCACCCCTCCACTTT
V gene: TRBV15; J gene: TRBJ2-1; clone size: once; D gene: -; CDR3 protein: CATSRGQGEEQFF; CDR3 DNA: TGTGCCACCAGCAGGGGGCAAGGGGAGGAGCAGTTCTTC
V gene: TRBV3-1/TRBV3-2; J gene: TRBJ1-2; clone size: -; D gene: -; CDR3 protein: CASSQGGGMYGYTF; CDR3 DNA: TGTGCCAGCAGCCAAGGGGGTGGGATGTATGGCTACACCTTC
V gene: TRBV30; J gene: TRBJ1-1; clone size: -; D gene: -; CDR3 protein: CAWSVSVGAFF; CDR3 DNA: TGTGCCTGGAGTGTATCCGTGGGGGCTTTCTTT
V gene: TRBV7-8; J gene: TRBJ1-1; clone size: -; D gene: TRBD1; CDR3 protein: CASSNKGAEAFF; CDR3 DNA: TGTGCCAGCTCAAACAAGGGGGCGGAAGCTTTCTTT
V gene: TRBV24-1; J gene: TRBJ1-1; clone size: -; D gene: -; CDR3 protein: CATREPTDSKAFF; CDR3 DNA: TGTGCCACCCGGGAGCCTACCGATTCAAAAGCTTTCTTT
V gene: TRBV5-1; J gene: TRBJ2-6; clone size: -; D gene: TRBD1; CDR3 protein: CASSFTWTGESNVLTF; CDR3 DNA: TGCGCCAGCAGCTTTACCTGGACAGGGGAATCCAACGTCCTGACTTTC
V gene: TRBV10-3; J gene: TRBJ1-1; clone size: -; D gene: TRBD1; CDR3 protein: CAIGGTGNTEAFF; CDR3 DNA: TGTGCCATCGGGGGGACAGGGAACACTGAAGCTTTCTTT
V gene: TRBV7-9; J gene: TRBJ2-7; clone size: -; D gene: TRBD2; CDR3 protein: CASSLGRGLALYEQYF; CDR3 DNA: TGTGCCAGCAGCTTAGGTAGGGGACTAGCCCTCTACGAGCAGTACTTC
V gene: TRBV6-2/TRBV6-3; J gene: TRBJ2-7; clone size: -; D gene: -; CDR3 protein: CASSYGSSASYEQYF; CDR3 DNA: TGTGCCAGCAGTTACGGGTCTAGCGCTTCCTACGAGCAGTACTTC
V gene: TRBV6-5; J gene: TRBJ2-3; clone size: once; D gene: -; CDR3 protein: CASSYFNTQYF; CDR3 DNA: TGTGCCAGCAGTTATTTCAATACGCAGTATTTT
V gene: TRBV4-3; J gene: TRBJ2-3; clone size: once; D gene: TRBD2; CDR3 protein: CASSQDLLAGLNTDTQYF; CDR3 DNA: TGCGCCAGCAGCCAAGATCTACTAGCGGGACTGAACACAGATACGCAGTATTTT
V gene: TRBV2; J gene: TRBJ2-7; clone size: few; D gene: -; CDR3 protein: CASSEGGVETYEQYF; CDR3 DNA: TGTGCCAGCAGTGAAGGGGGAGTCGAAACCTACGAGCAGTACTTC
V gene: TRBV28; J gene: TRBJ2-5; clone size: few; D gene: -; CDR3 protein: CASSLSGRRGETQYF; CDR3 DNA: TGTGCCAGCAGTTTATCCGGACGGCGAGGGGAGACCCAGTACTTC
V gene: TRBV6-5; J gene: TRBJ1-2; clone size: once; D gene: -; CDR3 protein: CASSYSTADGYTF; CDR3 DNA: TGTGCCAGCAGTTACTCGACTGCGGATGGCTACACCTTC
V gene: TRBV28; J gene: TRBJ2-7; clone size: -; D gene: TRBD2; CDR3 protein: CASSNNGLAGSYEQYF; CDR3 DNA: TGTGCCAGCAGCAACAACGGATTAGCGGGAAGCTACGAGCAGTACTTC
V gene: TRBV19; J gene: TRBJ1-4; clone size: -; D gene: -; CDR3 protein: CASSSLDSKNEKLFF; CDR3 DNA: TGTGCCAGTAGTTCCCTGGACAGTAAGAATGAAAAACTGTTTTTT
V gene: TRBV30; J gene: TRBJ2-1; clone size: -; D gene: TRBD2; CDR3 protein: CAWSGRAGVVNEQFF; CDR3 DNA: TGTGCCTGGAGTGGTCGGGCGGGAGTGGTCAATGAGCAGTTCTTC
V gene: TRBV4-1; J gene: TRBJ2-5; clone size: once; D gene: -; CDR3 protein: CASSQAQNPGTQYF; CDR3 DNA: TGCGCCAGCAGCCAAGCTCAAAACCCCGGGACCCAGTACTTC
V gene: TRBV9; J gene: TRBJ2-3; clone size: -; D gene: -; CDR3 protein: CASSPEGGSSTDTQYF; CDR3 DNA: TGTGCCAGCAGCCCGGAGGGGGGGTCCTCCACAGATACGCAGTATTTT
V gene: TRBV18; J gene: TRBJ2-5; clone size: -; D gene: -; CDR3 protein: CASSLRQKETQYF; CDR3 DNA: TGTGCCAGCTCACTGCGGCAGAAGGAGACCCAGTACTTC
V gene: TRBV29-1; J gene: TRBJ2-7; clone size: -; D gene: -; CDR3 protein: CSVEDYSESYEQYF; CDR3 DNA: TGCAGCGTTGAAGATTACAGCGAATCCTACGAGCAGTACTTC
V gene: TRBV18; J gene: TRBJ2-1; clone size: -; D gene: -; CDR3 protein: CASSPRSSSYNEQFF; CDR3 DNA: TGTGCCAGCTCACCACGGTCGAGCTCCTACAATGAGCAGTTCTTC
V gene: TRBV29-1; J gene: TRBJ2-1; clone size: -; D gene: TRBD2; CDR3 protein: CSVVGGSSSYNEQFF; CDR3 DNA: TGCAGCGTTGTCGGGGGGTCGAGCTCCTACAATGAGCAGTTCTTC
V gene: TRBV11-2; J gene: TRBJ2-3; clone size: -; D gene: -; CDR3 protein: CASSHSERYRDTQYF; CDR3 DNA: TGTGCCAGCAGCCACTCGGAGCGATATCGGGATACGCAGTATTTT
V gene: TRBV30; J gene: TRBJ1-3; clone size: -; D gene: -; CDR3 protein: CAWARGSGNTIYF; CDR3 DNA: TGTGCCTGGGCCAGGGGCTCTGGAAACACCATATATTTT
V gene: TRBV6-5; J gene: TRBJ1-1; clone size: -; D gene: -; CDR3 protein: CASSYSRDTFEAFF; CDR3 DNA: TGTGCCAGCAGTTACTCCCGGGACACCTTTGAAGCTTTCTTT
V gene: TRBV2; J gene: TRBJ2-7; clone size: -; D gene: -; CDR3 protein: CASSDYSSYEQYF; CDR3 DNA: TGTGCCAGCAGTGATTACAGCTCCTACGAGCAGTACTTC